This T cell receptor (beta chain) was retrieved from a study of shared clonotypes between healthy human individuals. Every one of the donors was a Caucasian adult that lived in Nashville, Tennessee. Trimming took off 2 bases at V and 1 base at J, with 10 bases between the two ends. The CDR3 loop spans 15 amino acids. Germline CDR1 and CDR2: MGHRA and YSYEKL. Using immunoSEQ multiplex PCR, the repertoire was profiled, and TCRdb retains in-frame clones only, with some absent. This table has millions of clones, roughly 95% appearing once. The source material was naive CD4+ T cells sorted from blood. Subset of the sample: CD45RA+ positively selected. This receptor was obtained from a man aged 18 to 35 in good health. The chain combines TRBV4-1 with TRBJ2-3; D could derive from TRBD1 or TRBD2 (5 bases each). The CDR3 DNA follows: TGCGCCAGCAGCCAACTGGGACCTCGCACAGATACGCAGTATTTT. Translated, it gives CASSQLGPRTDTQYF.